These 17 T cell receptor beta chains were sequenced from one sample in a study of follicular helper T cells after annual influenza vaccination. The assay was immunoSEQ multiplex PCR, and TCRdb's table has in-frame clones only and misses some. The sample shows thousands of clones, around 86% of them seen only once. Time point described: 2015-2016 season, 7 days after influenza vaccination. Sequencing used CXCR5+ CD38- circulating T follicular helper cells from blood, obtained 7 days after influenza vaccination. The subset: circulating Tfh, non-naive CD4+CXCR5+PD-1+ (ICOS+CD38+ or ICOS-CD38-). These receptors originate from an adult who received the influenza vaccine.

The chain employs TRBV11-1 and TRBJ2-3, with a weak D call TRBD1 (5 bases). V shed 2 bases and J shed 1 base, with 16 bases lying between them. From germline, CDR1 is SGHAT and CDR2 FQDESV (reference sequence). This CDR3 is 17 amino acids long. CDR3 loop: CASSLLSTGFGTDTQYF. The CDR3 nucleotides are TGTGCCAGCAGCTTATTATCCACAGGTTTCGGCACAGATACGCAGTATTTT.

Here the CDR3 DNA reads TGTGCCAGCAGTGAAGGCAACGAGGATGGCTACACCTTC. Translation gives CASSEGNEDGYTF. This chain joins TRBV2 and TRBJ1-2; no firm D call. The CDR3 contains 13 residues. The V gene's germline CDR1 is SNHLY and CDR2 FYNNEI. The ends were cut back, 1 base at V and 6 bases at J, with 9 bases in the middle.

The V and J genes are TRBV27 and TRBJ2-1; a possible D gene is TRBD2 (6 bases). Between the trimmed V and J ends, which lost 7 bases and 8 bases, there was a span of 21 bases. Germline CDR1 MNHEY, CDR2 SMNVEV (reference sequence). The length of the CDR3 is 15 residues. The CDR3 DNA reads TGTGCCAGCAACTGCCCGGGAGCCCAATTGGATGAGCAGTTCTTC. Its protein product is CASNCPGAQLDEQFF.

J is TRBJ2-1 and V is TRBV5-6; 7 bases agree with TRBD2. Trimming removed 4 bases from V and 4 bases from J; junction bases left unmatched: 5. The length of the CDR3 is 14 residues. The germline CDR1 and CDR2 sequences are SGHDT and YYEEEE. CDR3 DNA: TGTGCCAGCAGCGCGGGACTAACGTACAATGAGCAGTTCTTC. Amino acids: CASSAGLTYNEQFF.

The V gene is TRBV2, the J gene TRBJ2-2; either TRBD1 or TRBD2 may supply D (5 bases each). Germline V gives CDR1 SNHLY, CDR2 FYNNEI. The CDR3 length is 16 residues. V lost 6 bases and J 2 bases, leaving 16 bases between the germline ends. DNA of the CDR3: TGTGCCAGCAGCGGCCTCGGGACCTTTAACACCGGGGAGCTGTTTTTT. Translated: CASSGLGTFNTGELFF.

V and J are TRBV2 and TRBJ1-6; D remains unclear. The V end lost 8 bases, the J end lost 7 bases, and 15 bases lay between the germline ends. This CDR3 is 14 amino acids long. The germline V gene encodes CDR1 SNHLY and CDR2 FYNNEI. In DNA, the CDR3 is TGTGCCAGCCTGCTGAGACGGGAGAATTCACCCCTCCACTTT. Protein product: CASLLRRENSPLHF.

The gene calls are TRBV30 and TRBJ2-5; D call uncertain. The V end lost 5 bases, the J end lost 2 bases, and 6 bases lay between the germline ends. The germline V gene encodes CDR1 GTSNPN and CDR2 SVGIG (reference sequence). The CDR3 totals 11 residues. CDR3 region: CAWARQETQYF. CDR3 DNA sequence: TGTGCCTGGGCTCGACAAGAGACCCAGTACTTC.

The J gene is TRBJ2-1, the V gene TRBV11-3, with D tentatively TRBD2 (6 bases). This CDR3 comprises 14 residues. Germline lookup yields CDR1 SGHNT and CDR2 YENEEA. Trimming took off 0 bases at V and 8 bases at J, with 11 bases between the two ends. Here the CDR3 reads CASSLESTSYEQFF. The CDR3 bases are TGTGCCAGCAGCTTAGAAAGCACTAGCTATGAGCAGTTCTTC. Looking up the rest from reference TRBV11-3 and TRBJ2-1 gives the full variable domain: EAGVVQSPRYKIIEKKQPVAFWCNPISGHNTLYWYLQNLGQGPELLIRYENEEAVDDSQLPKDRFSAERLKGVDSTLKIQPAELGDSAVYLCASSLESTSYEQFFGPGTRLTVL.

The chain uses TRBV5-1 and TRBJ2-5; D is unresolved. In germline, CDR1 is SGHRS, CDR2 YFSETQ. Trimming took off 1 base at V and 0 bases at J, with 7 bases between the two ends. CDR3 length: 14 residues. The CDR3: CASSLQTNQETQYF. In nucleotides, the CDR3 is TGCGCCAGCAGCTTGCAAACGAACCAAGAGACCCAGTACTTC. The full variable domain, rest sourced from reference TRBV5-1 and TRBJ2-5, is KAGVTQTPRYLIKTRGQQVTLSCSPISGHRSVSWYQQTPGQGLQFLFEYFSETQRNKGNFPGRFSGRQFSNSRSEMNVSTLELGDSALYLCASSLQTNQETQYFGPGTRLLVL.

The CDR3 DNA follows: TGTGCCAGCAGCCCTAACCCCGGGACTAGTCGCACAGATACGCAGTATTTT. This sequence encodes CASSPNPGTSRTDTQYF. V gene TRBV7-2 combines with J gene TRBJ2-3, with 8 bases fitting TRBD2. This CDR3 comprises 17 residues. V lost 5 bases and J lost 1; bases outside the gene matches: 11. The germline V gene has CDR1 SGHTA and CDR2 FQGNSA.

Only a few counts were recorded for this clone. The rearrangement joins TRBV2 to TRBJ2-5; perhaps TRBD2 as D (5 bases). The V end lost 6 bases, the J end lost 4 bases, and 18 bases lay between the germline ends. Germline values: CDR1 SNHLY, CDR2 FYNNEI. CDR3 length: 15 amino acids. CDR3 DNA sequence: TGTGCCAGCAGACGGGAAGGGCTAGCAGGAGAGACCCAGTACTTC. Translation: CASRREGLAGETQYF.

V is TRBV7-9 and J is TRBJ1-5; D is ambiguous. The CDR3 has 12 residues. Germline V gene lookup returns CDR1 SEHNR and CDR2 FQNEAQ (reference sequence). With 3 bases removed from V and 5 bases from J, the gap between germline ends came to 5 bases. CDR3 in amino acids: CASSFGDQPQHF. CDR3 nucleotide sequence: TGTGCCAGCAGCTTTGGAGATCAGCCCCAGCATTTT.

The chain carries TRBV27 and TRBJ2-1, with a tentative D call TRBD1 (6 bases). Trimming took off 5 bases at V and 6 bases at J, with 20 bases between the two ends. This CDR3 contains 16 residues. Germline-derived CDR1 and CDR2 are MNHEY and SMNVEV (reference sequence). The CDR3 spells CASSPILDRPGNEQFF. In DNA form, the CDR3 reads TGTGCCAGCAGTCCGATACTAGACAGGCCGGGCAATGAGCAGTTCTTC.

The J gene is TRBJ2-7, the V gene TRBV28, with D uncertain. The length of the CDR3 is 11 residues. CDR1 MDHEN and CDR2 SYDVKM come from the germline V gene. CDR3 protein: CGPRCAYEQYF. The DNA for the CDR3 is TGTGGCCCCAGGTGTGCCTACGAGCAGTACTTC.

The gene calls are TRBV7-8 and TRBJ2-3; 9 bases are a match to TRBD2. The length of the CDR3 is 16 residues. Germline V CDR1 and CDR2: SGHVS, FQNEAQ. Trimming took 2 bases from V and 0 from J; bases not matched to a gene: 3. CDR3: CASSLLAGISTDTQYF. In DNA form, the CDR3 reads TGTGCCAGCAGCTTACTAGCGGGGATAAGCACAGATACGCAGTATTTT. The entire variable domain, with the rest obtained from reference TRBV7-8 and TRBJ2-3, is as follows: GAGVSQSPRYKVAKRGQDVALRCDPISGHVSLFWYQQALGQGPEFLTYFQNEAQLDKSGLPSDRFFAERPEGSVSTLKIQRTQQEDSAVYLCASSLLAGISTDTQYFGPGTRLTVL.

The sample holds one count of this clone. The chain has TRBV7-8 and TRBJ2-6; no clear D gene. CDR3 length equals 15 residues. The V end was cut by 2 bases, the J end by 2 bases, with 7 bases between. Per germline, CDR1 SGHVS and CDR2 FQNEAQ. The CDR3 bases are TGTGCCAGCAGCTTAAATCTGGCTGGGGCCAACGTCCTGACTTTC. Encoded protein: CASSLNLAGANVLTF. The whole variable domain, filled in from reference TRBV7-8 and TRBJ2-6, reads GAGVSQSPRYKVAKRGQDVALRCDPISGHVSLFWYQQALGQGPEFLTYFQNEAQLDKSGLPSDRFFAERPEGSVSTLKIQRTQQEDSAVYLCASSLNLAGANVLTFGAGSRLTVL.

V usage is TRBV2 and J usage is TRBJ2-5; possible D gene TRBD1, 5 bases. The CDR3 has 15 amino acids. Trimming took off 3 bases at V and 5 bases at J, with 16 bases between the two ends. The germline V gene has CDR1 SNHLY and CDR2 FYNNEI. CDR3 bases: TGTGCCAGCAGTGATCGTGGGCAGGGTGGGGAGACCCAGTACTTC. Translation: CASSDRGQGGETQYF.